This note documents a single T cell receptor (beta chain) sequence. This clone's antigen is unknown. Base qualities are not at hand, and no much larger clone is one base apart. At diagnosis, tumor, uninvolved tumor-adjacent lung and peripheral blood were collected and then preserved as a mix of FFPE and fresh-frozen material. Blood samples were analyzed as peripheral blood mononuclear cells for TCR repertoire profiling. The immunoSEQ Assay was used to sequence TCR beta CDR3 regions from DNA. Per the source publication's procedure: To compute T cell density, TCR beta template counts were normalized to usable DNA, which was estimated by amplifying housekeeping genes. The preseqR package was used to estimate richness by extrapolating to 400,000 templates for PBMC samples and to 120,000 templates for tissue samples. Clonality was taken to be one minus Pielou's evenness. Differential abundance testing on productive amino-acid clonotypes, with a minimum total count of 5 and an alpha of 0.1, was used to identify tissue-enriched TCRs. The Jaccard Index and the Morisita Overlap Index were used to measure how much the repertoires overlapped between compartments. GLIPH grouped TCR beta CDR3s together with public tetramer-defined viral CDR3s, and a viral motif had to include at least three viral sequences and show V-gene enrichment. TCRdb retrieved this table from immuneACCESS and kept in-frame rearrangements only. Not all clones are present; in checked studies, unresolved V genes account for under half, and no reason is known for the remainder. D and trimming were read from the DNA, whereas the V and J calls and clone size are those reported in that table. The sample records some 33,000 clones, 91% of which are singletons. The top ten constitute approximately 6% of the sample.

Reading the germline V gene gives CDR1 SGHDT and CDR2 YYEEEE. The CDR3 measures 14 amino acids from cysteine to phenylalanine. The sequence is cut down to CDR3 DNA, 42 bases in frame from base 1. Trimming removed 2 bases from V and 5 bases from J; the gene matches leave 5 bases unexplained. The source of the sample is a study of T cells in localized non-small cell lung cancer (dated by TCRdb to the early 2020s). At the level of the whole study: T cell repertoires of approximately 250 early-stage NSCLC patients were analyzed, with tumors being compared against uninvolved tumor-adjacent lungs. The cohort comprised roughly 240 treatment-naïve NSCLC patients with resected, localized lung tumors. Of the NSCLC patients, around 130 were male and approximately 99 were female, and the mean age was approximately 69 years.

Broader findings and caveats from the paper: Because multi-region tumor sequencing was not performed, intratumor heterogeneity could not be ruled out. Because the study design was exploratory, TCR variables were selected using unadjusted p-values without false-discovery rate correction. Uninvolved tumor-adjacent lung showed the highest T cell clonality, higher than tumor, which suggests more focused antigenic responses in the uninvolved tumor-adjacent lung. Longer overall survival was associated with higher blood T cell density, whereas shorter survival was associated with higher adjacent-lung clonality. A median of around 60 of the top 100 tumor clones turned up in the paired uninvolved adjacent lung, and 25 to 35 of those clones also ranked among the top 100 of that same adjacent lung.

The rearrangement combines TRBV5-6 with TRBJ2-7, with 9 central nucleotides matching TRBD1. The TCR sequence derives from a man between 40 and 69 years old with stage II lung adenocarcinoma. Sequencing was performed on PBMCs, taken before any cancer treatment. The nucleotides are TGTGCCAGCAGCTTCCGGGACAGGGTAAACGAGCAGTACTTC. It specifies CASSFRDRVNEQYF.